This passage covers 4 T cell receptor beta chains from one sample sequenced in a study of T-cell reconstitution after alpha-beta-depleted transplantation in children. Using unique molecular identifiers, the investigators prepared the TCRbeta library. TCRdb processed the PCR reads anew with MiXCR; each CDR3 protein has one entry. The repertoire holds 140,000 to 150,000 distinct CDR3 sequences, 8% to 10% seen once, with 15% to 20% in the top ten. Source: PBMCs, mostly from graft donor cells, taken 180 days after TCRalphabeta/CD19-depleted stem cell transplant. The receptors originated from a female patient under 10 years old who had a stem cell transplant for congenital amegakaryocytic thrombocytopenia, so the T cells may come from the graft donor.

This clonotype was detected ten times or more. CDR3 in amino acids: CASSEPLAGGPGELFF. The CDR3 DNA is TGTGCCAGCAGTGAACCGCTAGCGGGAGGGCCCGGGGAGCTGTTTTTT. The chain joins TRBV2 to TRBJ2-2; TRBD2 matches at 12 bases. CDR3 length equals 16 residues. V was pared by 2 bases and J by 6 bases, with 4 bases of the junction left unmatched. Germline V gives CDR1 SNHLY, CDR2 FYNNEI.

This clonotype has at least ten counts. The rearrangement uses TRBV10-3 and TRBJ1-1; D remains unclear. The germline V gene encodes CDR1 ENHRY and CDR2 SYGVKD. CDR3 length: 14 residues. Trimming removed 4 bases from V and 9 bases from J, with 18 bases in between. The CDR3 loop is CAISVTDLGGKAFF. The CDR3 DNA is TGTGCCATCAGTGTGACCGACCTAGGTGGCAAAGCTTTCTTT.

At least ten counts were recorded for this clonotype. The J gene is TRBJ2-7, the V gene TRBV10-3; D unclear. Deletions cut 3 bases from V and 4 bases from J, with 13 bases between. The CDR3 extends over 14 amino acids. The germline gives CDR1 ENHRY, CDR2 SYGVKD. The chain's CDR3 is CAISDVARQYEQYF. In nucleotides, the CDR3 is TGTGCCATCAGTGATGTCGCTCGGCAGTACGAGCAGTACTTC.

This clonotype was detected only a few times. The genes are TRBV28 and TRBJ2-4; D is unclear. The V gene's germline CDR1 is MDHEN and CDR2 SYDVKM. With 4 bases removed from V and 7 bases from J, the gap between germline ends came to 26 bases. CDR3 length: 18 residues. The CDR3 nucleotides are TGTGCCAGCAGTTCCCAGACGTTCCCGCGCGGCAGGCTGAACATTCAGTACTTC. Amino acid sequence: CASSSQTFPRGRLNIQYF. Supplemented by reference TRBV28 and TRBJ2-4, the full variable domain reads DVKVTQSSRYLVKRTGEKVFLECVQDMDHENMFWYRQDPGLGLRLIYFSYDVKMKEKGDIPEGYSVSREKKERFSLILESASTNQTSMYLCASSSQTFPRGRLNIQYFGAGTRLSVL.